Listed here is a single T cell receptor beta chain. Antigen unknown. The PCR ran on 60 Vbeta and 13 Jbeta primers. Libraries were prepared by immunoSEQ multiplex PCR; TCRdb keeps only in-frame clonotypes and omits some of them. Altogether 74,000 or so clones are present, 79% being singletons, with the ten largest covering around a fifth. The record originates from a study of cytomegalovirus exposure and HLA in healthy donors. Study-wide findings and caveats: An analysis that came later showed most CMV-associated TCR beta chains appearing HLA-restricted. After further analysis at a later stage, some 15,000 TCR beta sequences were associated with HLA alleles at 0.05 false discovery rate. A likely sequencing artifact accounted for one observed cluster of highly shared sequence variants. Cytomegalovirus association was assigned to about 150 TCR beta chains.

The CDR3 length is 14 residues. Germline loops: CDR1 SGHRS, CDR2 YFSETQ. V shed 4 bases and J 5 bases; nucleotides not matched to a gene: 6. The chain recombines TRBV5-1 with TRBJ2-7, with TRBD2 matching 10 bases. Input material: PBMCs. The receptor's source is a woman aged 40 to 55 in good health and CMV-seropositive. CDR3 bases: TGCGCCAGCAGCCCGGGACTAGCGACCCACGAGCAGTACTTC. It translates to CASSPGLATHEQYF.